This T cell receptor beta chain was obtained from a study of monozygotic twins with inflammatory bowel disease. Study-level results: Lower TCRbeta diversity (inverse Simpson) was seen in IBD patients than in healthy co-twins.

As concerns this clonotype: Its target is not known.

No DNA is given; TCRdb re-called the 5' RACE reads and lists each CDR3 protein once. Found here are 300,000 to 400,000 distinct CDR3 sequences; the top ten clones hold 2% to 2.5%. The V gene's germline CDR1 is LNHNV and CDR2 YYDKDF (reference sequence). The CDR3 runs to 15 residues. The source material was blood. This clonotype originated in a human donor with ulcerative colitis or Crohn's disease, or a healthy co-twin of an affected twin (not recorded which). This rearrangement joins TRBV15 to TRBJ1-4; TCRdb's D call of TRBD1 is untestable without DNA. The CDR3 loop reads CATSWTAATNEKLFF.